The clone carrying this T cell receptor (beta chain) has a single count. Sequencing was performed with immunoSEQ multiplex PCR; in TCRdb, only in-frame clones are kept and a portion is missing. Of under 20,000 clones listed, approximately 83% are singletons. This entry belongs to a study of OX40 agonist ivuxolimab in advanced cancers. In germline, CDR1 is KGHSH, CDR2 LQKENI. V was clipped by 3 bases and J by 2 bases; unmatched bases: 6. The CDR3 length is 15 residues. This sequence originates from an adult with an advanced solid tumor such as melanoma, head and neck, liver or kidney cancer. This rearrangement joins TRBV18 to TRBJ2-7; TRBD1 matches at 8 bases. Material: CD4+ or CD8+ T cells sorted from blood, obtained in a trial of the OX40 agonist ivuxolimab. The CDR3 coding sequence is TGTGCCAGCTCACCGTCACAGGGGGGAACCTACGAGCAGTACTTC. It encodes CASSPSQGGTYEQYF.